These T cell receptor beta chains were read from a single sample in a study of identifying expanded T cells in peripheral blood. Measured with immunoSEQ multiplex PCR; TCRdb has only the in-frame clones, and not every one. The sample comprises 100,000 or so clones, roughly 90% of which are singletons, and 16% rests with the top ten. Source material: blood. These receptors originate from a person aged 18 to 70 in good health. Both conserved end residues are part of each CDR3. D genes are given only for firm matches. Some rows have no size entry. The others give once, few or many, or a class for an expanded clone.

clone size	V gene	J gene	D gene	CDR3 DNA	CDR3 protein
NA	TRBV28	TRBJ1-4	TRBD1	TGTGCCAGCAGTTTAGAAGGGTGGGACAGGAGAGGAACTAATGAAAAACTGTTTTTT	CASSLEGWDRRGTNEKLFF
NA	TRBV10-3	TRBJ2-2	TRBD1	TGTGCCATCAGCGGAGGTGGGACAGGGGGCGGTGGCGGGGAGCTGTTTTTT	CAISGGGTGGGGGELFF
NA	TRBV7-9	TRBJ2-2	NA	TGTGCCAGCAGGCGGGACAGAGACGTAGGGACCGGGGAGCTGTTTTTT	CASRRDRDVGTGELFF
few	TRBV5-1	TRBJ2-3	NA	TGCGCCAGCAGCCTGGAGGGGGTCCCAAGCGGAGATACGCAGTATTTT	CASSLEGVPSGDTQYF
NA	TRBV11-2	TRBJ2-2	NA	TGTGCCAGCAGCATGACCGGGGAGCTGTTTTTT	CASSMTGELFF
NA	TRBV2	TRBJ2-7	NA	TGTGCCAGCAGTGAAGCGCGCGAGCAGTACTTC	CASSEAREQYF
NA	TRBV7-2	TRBJ1-1	NA	TGTGCCAGCAGTTGGGGCCCCACTGAAGCTTTCTTT	CASSWGPTEAFF
once	TRBV5-4	TRBJ2-5	NA	TGTGCCAGCAGCCAACAAACAGGGGAGACCCAGTACTTC	CASSQQTGETQYF
NA	TRBV12-5	TRBJ2-7	NA	TGTGCTAGTGGTTTGGTAGGGGCCAGGGACGAGCAGTACTTC	CASGLVGARDEQYF
NA	TRBV7-9	TRBJ1-2	NA	TGTGCCAGCAGCGCGGACGTTGACATTAACTATGGCTACACCTTC	CASSADVDINYGYTF
NA	TRBV19	TRBJ2-5	TRBD1	TGTGCCAGTCGGGACAGGGGGGCGGAGACCCAGTACTTC	CASRDRGAETQYF
NA	TRBV5-1	TRBJ2-5	NA	TGCGCCAGCAGCGGGGGCCCAGGGGAGACCCAGTACTTC	CASSGGPGETQYF
NA	TRBV10-3	TRBJ2-7	TRBD2	TGTGCCATAGCAAAGCGGGACTCAAGCTACGAGCAGTACTTC	CAIAKRDSSYEQYF
NA	TRBV9	TRBJ2-2	NA	TGTGCCAGCAGCGTAACGGACTACCTAAACACCGGGGAGCTGTTTTTT	CASSVTDYLNTGELFF
NA	TRBV28	TRBJ2-7	TRBD1	TGTGCCAGCAGTCCGACAGGGCCACGCTACGAGCAGTACTTC	CASSPTGPRYEQYF
NA	TRBV6-5	TRBJ1-4	TRBD1	TGTGCCAGCAGTCATGGGACAGCCAATGAAAAACTGTTTTTT	CASSHGTANEKLFF
NA	TRBV7-9	TRBJ1-2	NA	TGTGCCAGCAGCTTGCCTCTTGGATATGGCTACACCTTC	CASSLPLGYGYTF
NA	TRBV18	TRBJ1-2	NA	TGTGCCAGCTCACTTGGGGAGTATCTGGATGGCTACACCTTC	CASSLGEYLDGYTF
NA	TRBV19	TRBJ2-1	TRBD2	TGTGCCAGTAGTATCAGGTCCGGCGGGGGGGCACACAATGAGCAGTTCTTC	CASSIRSGGGAHNEQFF
NA	TRBV5-4	TRBJ2-5	TRBD2	TGTGCCAGCAGCCGGACTAGCGGGGGGCAGGAGACCCAGTACTTC	CASSRTSGGQETQYF
NA	TRBV19	TRBJ2-3	TRBD2	TGTGCCAGTAGTATAGAACTAGCGGGGTGGGAAGATACGCAGTATTTT	CASSIELAGWEDTQYF
NA	TRBV28	TRBJ1-2	NA	TGTGCCAGCAGTTTATCGTCAGGATCCAACTATGGCTACACCTTC	CASSLSSGSNYGYTF
NA	TRBV7-2	TRBJ1-2	NA	TGTGCCAGCAGCTTAGTTGCCAGAGTAAATGGCTACACCTTC	CASSLVARVNGYTF
NA	TRBV27	TRBJ1-2	TRBD1	TGTGCCAGCAGTCCGGACAGGGGGCTCTACGGCTACACCTTC	CASSPDRGLYGYTF
NA	TRBV5-5	TRBJ2-5	TRBD1	TGTGCCAGCAGCACCGGGGAGGGACAGGGACCAAACCAAGAGACCCAGTACTTC	CASSTGEGQGPNQETQYF
NA	TRBV18	TRBJ1-1	TRBD1	TGTGCCAGCTCACCAAATCGCCCCCCAGGGGGGTTCACTGAAGCTTTCTTT	CASSPNRPPGGFTEAFF
NA	TRBV19	TRBJ2-1	TRBD2	TGTGCCAGTAGGACTAGCGGGGGGAATGAGCAGTTCTTC	CASRTSGGNEQFF
NA	TRBV15	TRBJ2-5	NA	TGTGCCACCAGTGAGGTGGGGGGCTGGGACCAGTACTTC	CATSEVGGWDQYF
once	TRBV9	TRBJ1-2	NA	TGTGCCAGCAGCTTACTTCCGGGCTTCTATGGCTACACCTTC	CASSLLPGFYGYTF
NA	TRBV10-3	TRBJ2-5	NA	TGTGCCATCAGTGAGTCGGGCCTGGGTCGGGACATCGACTTC	CAISESGLGRDIDF
NA	TRBV27	TRBJ1-5	NA	TGTGCCAGCAGTTATGCCGGGGGATGGAATAGCAATCAGCCCCAGCATTTT	CASSYAGGWNSNQPQHF
NA	TRBV6-6	TRBJ2-7	TRBD2	TGTGCCAGCAGTTACATCATTAGCGGGGGGTTCTACGAGCAGTACTTC	CASSYIISGGFYEQYF
NA	TRBV28	TRBJ1-5	NA	TGTGCCAGCAGTCCGGATGGACGTACCGGTCAGCCCCAGCATTTT	CASSPDGRTGQPQHF
NA	TRBV18	TRBJ1-1	TRBD1	TGTGCCAGCTCACCAAAACAGGGGGCACAAGGCACTGAAGCTTTCTTT	CASSPKQGAQGTEAFF
NA	TRBV28	TRBJ2-3	TRBD1	TGTGCCAGCAGTTTGGACAGGGTACCGAGCACAGATACGCAGTATTTT	CASSLDRVPSTDTQYF
NA	TRBV6-4	TRBJ2-3	NA	TGTGCCAGCAGTGACCTGGCAGCCTCTAGCACAGATACGCAGTATTTT	CASSDLAASSTDTQYF
once	TRBV30	TRBJ2-5	TRBD1	TGTGCCTGGAGGGTGACAGGGGGCGTAGAGACCCAGTACTTC	CAWRVTGGVETQYF
NA	TRBV5-6	TRBJ1-6	NA	TGTGCCAGCAGCTTTCAACAGGGCTATAATTCACCCCTCCACTTT	CASSFQQGYNSPLHF
NA	TRBV5-6	TRBJ2-1	TRBD2	TGTGCCAGCAGCTTGGTTTTAGCGGGGATGGAGTTCTTC	CASSLVLAGMEFF
once	TRBV6-6	TRBJ1-4	NA	TGTGCCAGCAGTTACAATAGGGGTGAACTGTTTTTT	CASSYNRGELFF
NA	TRBV6-5	TRBJ2-2	NA	TGTGCCAGCAGGAGGGCGGGGGCGGCCGGGGAGCTGTTTTTT	CASRRAGAAGELFF
NA	TRBV2	TRBJ2-7	TRBD2	TGTGCCAGCAGTGAAGATAGCGGGACCTGCCAGGAGCAGTACTTC	CASSEDSGTCQEQYF
few	TRBV7-7	TRBJ1-4	NA	TGTGCCAGCAGTTTTACAGGGAGAGGTGAAAAACTGTTTTTT	CASSFTGRGEKLFF
NA	TRBV10-3	TRBJ1-6	NA	TGTGCCATCAGTGTGGGGGGCCTTCTCTATAATTCACCCCTCCACTTT	CAISVGGLLYNSPLHF
few	TRBV6-5	TRBJ2-1	NA	TGTGCCAGCAGTGCATTTACCAACTCCTACAATGAGCAGTTCTTC	CASSAFTNSYNEQFF
few	TRBV29-1	TRBJ1-2	NA	TGCAGCGTTGGGTCCCAGGAAGGGGCGGGTGGCTACACCTTC	CSVGSQEGAGGYTF
NA	TRBV19	TRBJ1-5	NA	TGTGCCAGTAGTATCCTCCCCATCGAATATAGCAATCAGCCCCAGCATTTT	CASSILPIEYSNQPQHF
NA	TRBV27	TRBJ1-1	TRBD1	TGTGCCAGCAGTTCGACCGGGACAGCGTTCACTGAAGCTTTCTTT	CASSSTGTAFTEAFF
NA	TRBV10-3	TRBJ2-7	TRBD1	TGTGCCATCAGTGAGTCGCTTCGGACAGGGGGAGGATCCTACGAGCAGTACTTC	CAISESLRTGGGSYEQYF
NA	TRBV5-1	TRBJ2-5	TRBD2	TGCGCCAGCAGCTTGGAGGGGACTAGCGGGGGCCAAGACCCACAAGAGACCCAGTACTTC	CASSLEGTSGGQDPQETQYF
NA	TRBV19	TRBJ2-1	TRBD2	TGTGCCAGTAGAAGACTAGCGGGGGATCACAATGAGCAGTTCTTC	CASRRLAGDHNEQFF